This is a list of T cell receptor beta chains from one sample in a study of cytomegalovirus exposure and HLA in healthy donors. Clones were read by immunoSEQ multiplex PCR, and TCRdb kept only the in-frame ones, dropping some. This repertoire shows 150,000 to 200,000 clones, roughly 85% found once; its top ten account for around an eighth. Material for sequencing was PBMCs. The source is a man aged 50-59 years in good health and CMV-seropositive. Both conserved end residues are part of each CDR3. A D gene is named only where the DNA matches it firmly. Only some rows state a clone size, as once, few, many or a class for expanded clones.

clone size: NA; J gene: TRBJ1-4; D gene: NA; V gene: TRBV7-7; CDR3 DNA: TGTGCCAGCAGCTTAACATCGTATGAAAAACTGTTTTTT; CDR3 protein: CASSLTSYEKLFF
clone size: NA; J gene: TRBJ1-5; D gene: TRBD1; V gene: TRBV6-5; CDR3 DNA: TGTGCCAGCAGCATGGACAGGGGAAGCAATCAGCCCCAGCATTTT; CDR3 protein: CASSMDRGSNQPQHF
clone size: NA; J gene: TRBJ2-4; D gene: NA; V gene: TRBV5-1; CDR3 DNA: TGCGCCAGCAGCAAGTCTACAGGGGCCAAAAACATTCAGTACTTC; CDR3 protein: CASSKSTGAKNIQYF
clone size: NA; J gene: TRBJ1-2; D gene: NA; V gene: TRBV30; CDR3 DNA: TGTGCCTGGAGTGTGAAGGTACGCGGCTACACCTTT; CDR3 protein: CAWSVKVRGYTF
clone size: NA; J gene: TRBJ1-1; D gene: TRBD1; V gene: TRBV11-3; CDR3 DNA: TGTGCCAGCAGTATAGACAGGGATACTGAAGCTTTCTTT; CDR3 protein: CASSIDRDTEAFF
clone size: NA; J gene: TRBJ2-1; D gene: NA; V gene: TRBV7-9; CDR3 DNA: TGTGCCAGCAGCTACGACAGATTCCACGAGTTCTTC; CDR3 protein: CASSYDRFHEFF
clone size: NA; J gene: TRBJ2-1; D gene: NA; V gene: TRBV7-2; CDR3 DNA: TGTGCCAGCAGCTCCCAGACGGACAGTTACAATGAGCAGTTCTTC; CDR3 protein: CASSSQTDSYNEQFF
clone size: once; J gene: TRBJ2-1; D gene: NA; V gene: TRBV7-2; CDR3 DNA: TGTGCCAGCAGCTTGGCCAATGAGCAGTTCTTC; CDR3 protein: CASSLANEQFF
clone size: NA; J gene: TRBJ1-5; D gene: TRBD1; V gene: TRBV6-5; CDR3 DNA: TGTGCCAGCAGGCGACAGGGGGGCAATCAGCCCCAGCATTTT; CDR3 protein: CASRRQGGNQPQHF
clone size: NA; J gene: TRBJ1-2; D gene: NA; V gene: TRBV29-1; CDR3 DNA: TGCAGCGTTGCATCGGGAAAGACTAACTATGGCTACACCTTC; CDR3 protein: CSVASGKTNYGYTF
clone size: NA; J gene: TRBJ1-2; D gene: TRBD1; V gene: TRBV25-1; CDR3 DNA: TGTGCCAGCACCCCGGACAGGCCCCCCTATGGCTACACCTTC; CDR3 protein: CASTPDRPPYGYTF
clone size: NA; J gene: TRBJ1-6; D gene: NA; V gene: TRBV6-1; CDR3 DNA: TGTGCCAGCACCTCCGGGACTGCAAATTCACCCCTCCACTTT; CDR3 protein: CASTSGTANSPLHF
clone size: NA; J gene: TRBJ2-7; D gene: NA; V gene: TRBV28; CDR3 DNA: TGTGCCAGCAGTTTAAGTAGTTACGAGCAGTACTTC; CDR3 protein: CASSLSSYEQYF
clone size: NA; J gene: TRBJ2-5; D gene: TRBD2; V gene: TRBV19; CDR3 DNA: TGTGCCAGTACCCTTGCGGGGGGTTCGTTTGAGACCCAGTACTTC; CDR3 protein: CASTLAGGSFETQYF
clone size: NA; J gene: TRBJ2-5; D gene: TRBD1; V gene: TRBV6-5; CDR3 DNA: TGTGCCAGCAGTTATCTAGGACAGGGTAAACAAGAGACCCAGTACTTC; CDR3 protein: CASSYLGQGKQETQYF
clone size: NA; J gene: TRBJ1-5; D gene: TRBD1; V gene: TRBV2; CDR3 DNA: TGTGCCAGCAGTGCAGAAGGGGGCAGGGGTAAGCCCCAGCATTTT; CDR3 protein: CASSAEGGRGKPQHF
clone size: NA; J gene: TRBJ1-5; D gene: NA; V gene: TRBV2; CDR3 DNA: TGTGCCACCAACCGGGACACCAATCAGCCCCAGCATTTT; CDR3 protein: CATNRDTNQPQHF
clone size: NA; J gene: TRBJ1-5; D gene: TRBD1; V gene: TRBV9; CDR3 DNA: TGTGCCAGCAGCGCTACAACAGGGGGGAATCAGCCCCAGCATTTT; CDR3 protein: CASSATTGGNQPQHF
clone size: NA; J gene: TRBJ2-1; D gene: NA; V gene: TRBV29-1; CDR3 DNA: TGCAGCGCCCCGAGTTACAATGAGCAGTTCTTC; CDR3 protein: CSAPSYNEQFF
clone size: few; J gene: TRBJ1-5; D gene: NA; V gene: TRBV2; CDR3 DNA: TGTGCCAGCAGGGGTGGACAGTCCGAGAATCAGCCCCAGCATTTT; CDR3 protein: CASRGGQSENQPQHF
clone size: NA; J gene: TRBJ2-5; D gene: TRBD1; V gene: TRBV19; CDR3 DNA: TGTGCCAGTAGTATTTGGACAGGGGCTAAAGAGACCCAGTACTTC; CDR3 protein: CASSIWTGAKETQYF
clone size: NA; J gene: TRBJ2-1; D gene: TRBD1; V gene: TRBV5-6; CDR3 DNA: TGTGCCAGCAGCCAAATTGGACAGGTATCCTACAATGAGCAGTTCTTC; CDR3 protein: CASSQIGQVSYNEQFF
clone size: NA; J gene: TRBJ1-1; D gene: TRBD1; V gene: TRBV28; CDR3 DNA: TGTGCCAGCAGTGTCGGGACAGGGGGCTTCACTGAAGCTTTCTTT; CDR3 protein: CASSVGTGGFTEAFF
clone size: NA; J gene: TRBJ2-5; D gene: NA; V gene: TRBV4-1; CDR3 DNA: TGCGCCAGCAGCCAAGACGGGAGCCAAGAGACCCAGTACTTC; CDR3 protein: CASSQDGSQETQYF
clone size: NA; J gene: TRBJ2-5; D gene: TRBD2; V gene: TRBV6-5; CDR3 DNA: TGTGCCAGCAGTTTTCGGACTAGGGCGGAGACCCAGTACTTC; CDR3 protein: CASSFRTRAETQYF
clone size: NA; J gene: TRBJ2-5; D gene: TRBD1; V gene: TRBV5-1; CDR3 DNA: TGCGCCAGCAGCTCTCGGACAGGGGGCACGGAGACCCAGTACTTC; CDR3 protein: CASSSRTGGTETQYF
clone size: NA; J gene: TRBJ2-5; D gene: NA; V gene: TRBV28; CDR3 DNA: TGTGCCAGCAGTACACTTGGCGGGACCCAAGAGACCCAGTACTTC; CDR3 protein: CASSTLGGTQETQYF
clone size: NA; J gene: TRBJ2-2; D gene: NA; V gene: TRBV7-9; CDR3 DNA: TGTTCCAGCAGCTTAGAAGCAGGGAATATTAACACCGGGGAGCTGTTTTTT; CDR3 protein: CSSSLEAGNINTGELFF
clone size: few; J gene: TRBJ2-1; D gene: TRBD2; V gene: TRBV13; CDR3 DNA: TGTGCCAGCAGCCCCCAGACTAGCGGGGGCCCCAACAATGAGCAGTTCTTC; CDR3 protein: CASSPQTSGGPNNEQFF
clone size: NA; J gene: TRBJ1-2; D gene: NA; V gene: TRBV27; CDR3 DNA: TGTGCCAGCAGTCTTAAGGACAGTCTCTATGGCTACACCTTC; CDR3 protein: CASSLKDSLYGYTF
clone size: NA; J gene: TRBJ1-4; D gene: NA; V gene: TRBV6-5; CDR3 DNA: TGTGCCAGCAGGATTCAGGGAATCGGGGAAAAACTGTTTTTT; CDR3 protein: CASRIQGIGEKLFF
clone size: NA; J gene: TRBJ2-3; D gene: NA; V gene: TRBV18; CDR3 DNA: TGTGCCAGCTCACCAATCTCCGGGGGGCGGCCGGATACGCAGTATTTT; CDR3 protein: CASSPISGGRPDTQYF
clone size: NA; J gene: TRBJ2-3; D gene: TRBD2; V gene: TRBV5-6; CDR3 DNA: TGTGCCAGCAGCCCCTTATGGCGGGGGGAGGGAGATACGCAGTATTTT; CDR3 protein: CASSPLWRGEGDTQYF
clone size: NA; J gene: TRBJ2-3; D gene: NA; V gene: TRBV11-2; CDR3 DNA: TGTGCCAGCGGTAGCAGCTACCGCACAGATACGCAGTATTTT; CDR3 protein: CASGSSYRTDTQYF
clone size: NA; J gene: TRBJ2-4; D gene: TRBD2; V gene: TRBV28; CDR3 DNA: TGTGCCAGCAGCACTAGCGGGGGCCTGGTCCGAAACATTCAGTACTTC; CDR3 protein: CASSTSGGLVRNIQYF
clone size: NA; J gene: TRBJ2-7; D gene: TRBD1; V gene: TRBV5-6; CDR3 DNA: TGTGCCAGCAGCTTGGGGACAGGGGACGACGAGCAGTACTTC; CDR3 protein: CASSLGTGDDEQYF
clone size: few; J gene: TRBJ1-2; D gene: TRBD1; V gene: TRBV11-2; CDR3 DNA: TGTGCCAGCAGCTTAGGACAGGGTGATGGCTACACCTTC; CDR3 protein: CASSLGQGDGYTF
clone size: few; J gene: TRBJ1-2; D gene: NA; V gene: TRBV9; CDR3 DNA: TGTGCCAGCAGCGCCGGGGGGAGGGGCCCTTTCTATGGCTACACCTTC; CDR3 protein: CASSAGGRGPFYGYTF
clone size: NA; J gene: TRBJ1-1; D gene: TRBD1; V gene: TRBV15; CDR3 DNA: TGTGCCACCAGCAGAGAGCTTGGACAGGGTGGCACTGAAGCTTTCTTT; CDR3 protein: CATSRELGQGGTEAFF
clone size: NA; J gene: TRBJ2-2; D gene: TRBD1; V gene: TRBV2; CDR3 DNA: TGTGCCAGCAGTTTTTCCAGGGGGACCGCGAACACCGGGGAGCTGTTTTTT; CDR3 protein: CASSFSRGTANTGELFF
clone size: NA; J gene: TRBJ2-1; D gene: TRBD2; V gene: TRBV7-2; CDR3 DNA: TGTGCCAGCAGCTTACTAGCGGGATCCTACAATGAGCAGTTCTTC; CDR3 protein: CASSLLAGSYNEQFF
clone size: NA; J gene: TRBJ2-5; D gene: NA; V gene: TRBV7-2; CDR3 DNA: TGTGCCAGCAGCCCTAGGAGGGGTATAGGCGAGACCCAGTACTTC; CDR3 protein: CASSPRRGIGETQYF
clone size: once; J gene: TRBJ2-1; D gene: TRBD2; V gene: TRBV2; CDR3 DNA: TGTGCCAGCACCCTCGGGGGGAATGAGCAGTTCTTC; CDR3 protein: CASTLGGNEQFF
clone size: once; J gene: TRBJ2-2; D gene: NA; V gene: TRBV28; CDR3 DNA: TGTGCCAGCACCCTGTCGGGCGGGCGGGAGCTGTTTTTT; CDR3 protein: CASTLSGGRELFF
clone size: NA; J gene: TRBJ2-7; D gene: NA; V gene: TRBV28; CDR3 DNA: TGTGCCGGGCAGGCAGGGACTCACGAGCAGTACTTC; CDR3 protein: CAGQAGTHEQYF
clone size: NA; J gene: TRBJ1-2; D gene: NA; V gene: TRBV5-1; CDR3 DNA: TGCGCCAGCAGCATGACAGGCCCTCCAGGGGGCTACACCTTC; CDR3 protein: CASSMTGPPGGYTF
clone size: NA; J gene: TRBJ1-1; D gene: NA; V gene: TRBV18; CDR3 DNA: TGTGCCAGCTCACCCACTGCCAAAAGCATGAACACTGAAGCTTTCTTT; CDR3 protein: CASSPTAKSMNTEAFF
clone size: NA; J gene: TRBJ2-5; D gene: NA; V gene: TRBV9; CDR3 DNA: TGTGCCAGCAGCGTAGCTGGAGGGGAGTGGGAGACCCAGTACTTC; CDR3 protein: CASSVAGGEWETQYF
clone size: NA; J gene: TRBJ2-5; D gene: NA; V gene: TRBV19; CDR3 DNA: TGTGCCAGTAGTATTAGCGGCTCCTGGGGGGAGACCCAGTACTTC; CDR3 protein: CASSISGSWGETQYF
clone size: NA; J gene: TRBJ2-6; D gene: NA; V gene: TRBV19; CDR3 DNA: TGTGCCAGTATGGGCGGTAGGTCCTGGAGGTCTGGGGCCAACGTCCTGACTTTC; CDR3 protein: CASMGGRSWRSGANVLTF
clone size: NA; J gene: TRBJ1-6; D gene: TRBD1; V gene: TRBV7-8; CDR3 DNA: TGTGCCAGCAGCTTAGTGGGACAGGCAGTCCTCAGGGGTAATTCACCCCTCCACTTT; CDR3 protein: CASSLVGQAVLRGNSPLHF
clone size: NA; J gene: TRBJ1-6; D gene: NA; V gene: TRBV10-2; CDR3 DNA: TGCGCCAGCAGTGAACAGAATGACTCACCCCTCCACTTT; CDR3 protein: CASSEQNDSPLHF
clone size: NA; J gene: TRBJ2-5; D gene: TRBD1; V gene: TRBV7-7; CDR3 DNA: TGTGCCAGCAGCGGACAGGGGGGGGAGACCCAGTACTTC; CDR3 protein: CASSGQGGETQYF
clone size: NA; J gene: TRBJ1-6; D gene: TRBD1; V gene: TRBV4-1; CDR3 DNA: TGCGCCAGCAGCCAGGGACAGGGTCCTTATAATTCACCCCTCCACTTT; CDR3 protein: CASSQGQGPYNSPLHF
clone size: once; J gene: TRBJ2-2; D gene: TRBD2; V gene: TRBV5-1; CDR3 DNA: TGCGCCAGCAGCTCACCCGGGACTAGCGGGGGGGCCGGGGAGCTGTTTTTT; CDR3 protein: CASSSPGTSGGAGELFF
clone size: NA; J gene: TRBJ2-2; D gene: NA; V gene: TRBV4-1; CDR3 DNA: TGCGCCAGCAGCCCAGCGGGCACGACCGGGGAGCTGTTTTTT; CDR3 protein: CASSPAGTTGELFF
clone size: NA; J gene: TRBJ1-5; D gene: NA; V gene: TRBV28; CDR3 DNA: TGTGCCAGCAGTTTGGTACAGCTTAGCAATCAGCCCCAGCATTTT; CDR3 protein: CASSLVQLSNQPQHF
clone size: NA; J gene: TRBJ2-1; D gene: NA; V gene: TRBV19; CDR3 DNA: TGTGCCAGTAGTATAGTGGGCGGGCAGCCCAGCTCCTACAATGAGCAGTTCTTC; CDR3 protein: CASSIVGGQPSSYNEQFF
clone size: few; J gene: TRBJ2-2; D gene: NA; V gene: TRBV5-4; CDR3 DNA: TGTGCCAGCAGCTCCGATCAGATCGGGGAGCTGTTTTTT; CDR3 protein: CASSSDQIGELFF